The 20 T cell receptor beta chains given below trace back to one sample, sequenced in a study of vaccination effects on CD4 cells after COVID-19. Their specific antigens are unknown. Measured with immunoSEQ multiplex PCR; TCRdb has only the in-frame clones, and not every one. The data contain around 30,000 clones, about 73% of them singletons. The culture ran for roughly ten days before CD4+ T cells were isolated. The sample was CD4+ T cells from PBMCs cultured without peptide, taken before COVID-19 vaccination. Receptors originate from a human donor who received a COVID-19 vaccine.

V is TRBV18 and J is TRBJ2-7; TRBD1 matches 7 bases. Losses at the gene ends were 2 bases for V and 3 bases for J; bases not matched to a gene: 4. Germline values: CDR1 KGHSH, CDR2 LQKENI. The CDR3 consists of 14 residues. The CDR3 region has the DNA TGTGCCAGCTCACCAAGGACAGGCCTCTACGAGCAGTACTTC. The encoded protein is CASSPRTGLYEQYF.

This clone was counted between two and nine times. The chain is built from TRBV5-4 and TRBJ1-4, with 8 bases identical to TRBD1. The CDR3 sequence is 14 residues long. The V and J ends lost 1 base and 7 bases, in that order; junction bases with no gene match: 3. Germline V lookup: CDR1 SGHNT, CDR2 YYREEE (reference sequence). The CDR3 loop reads CASSLQGAGEKLFF. The DNA of the CDR3 is TGTGCCAGCAGCTTGCAGGGGGCCGGTGAAAAACTGTTTTTT.

The chain couples TRBV4-1 to TRBJ2-1; a possible D gene is TRBD2 (5 bases). CDR3 size: 15 residues. Trimming pared 0 bases from V and 2 bases from J, leaving 8 bases between. Germline CDR1 MGHRA, CDR2 YSYEKL. The CDR3 DNA sequence: TGCGCCAGCAGCCAAGATTCCGGGACCTACAATGAGCAGTTCTTC. Its protein product is CASSQDSGTYNEQFF.

The V call is TRBV6-4, the J call TRBJ2-3; TRBD2 matches 10 bases. Germline values: CDR1 MRHNA, CDR2 SNTAGT. CDR3 length equals 15 residues. Unmatched junction bases numbered 6, after V lost 3 bases and J lost 6 bases. As DNA, the CDR3 is TGTGCCAGCAGTGAGGACAGCGGGGGGGCCGATACGCAGTATTTT. The encoded protein is CASSEDSGGADTQYF.

The rearrangement uses TRBV6-5 and TRBJ2-7; 11 nucleotides line up with TRBD1. This CDR3 has 15 residues. From germline, CDR1 is MNHEY and CDR2 SVGAGI. V shed 4 bases and J 4 bases; nucleotides not matched to a gene: 6. This CDR3 reads CASSSPGQGVYEQYF. DNA of the CDR3: TGTGCCAGCAGTTCTCCGGGACAGGGGGTATACGAGCAGTACTTC.

V usage is TRBV5-1 and J usage is TRBJ2-3; 11 bases fit TRBD2. The germline gives CDR1 SGHRS, CDR2 YFSETQ. V gave up 4 bases and J gave up 3 bases; unmatched junction bases: 4. The CDR3 contains 15 residues. This chain's CDR3 is CASSPGLAATDTQYF. The CDR3 coding sequence is TGCGCCAGCAGCCCGGGACTAGCGGCTACAGATACGCAGTATTTT. The whole variable domain, filled in from reference TRBV5-1 and TRBJ2-3, reads KAGVTQTPRYLIKTRGQQVTLSCSPISGHRSVSWYQQTPGQGLQFLFEYFSETQRNKGNFPGRFSGRQFSNSRSEMNVSTLELGDSALYLCASSPGLAATDTQYFGPGTRLTVL.

The V and J genes are TRBV5-7 and TRBJ1-3; no clear D. TRBV5-7 is an ORF, and what it does is uncertain. This CDR3 is 13 amino acids long. Trimming took 3 bases from V and 4 from J, leaving 8 bases between them. Written as DNA, the CDR3 is TGTGCCAGCAGCTGGTTTTCGGGAAACACCATATATTTT. Its protein product is CASSWFSGNTIYF.

The chain recombines TRBV7-2 with TRBJ2-1; D not resolved. The V gene's germline CDR1 is SGHTA and CDR2 FQGNSA. Between the trimmed V and J ends, which lost 6 bases and 7 bases, there was a span of 10 bases. This CDR3 spans 12 amino acids. The chain's CDR3 is CASRVGMNEQFF. DNA for the CDR3: TGTGCCAGCAGAGTGGGTATGAATGAGCAGTTCTTC.

Only a few counts were recorded for this clone. V is TRBV27 and J is TRBJ1-5; perhaps TRBD1 as D (5 bases). V shed 2 bases and J shed 6 bases, with 11 bases lying between them. CDR3 length: 14 amino acids. Germline V gene data show CDR1 as MNHEY and CDR2 as SMNVEV (reference sequence). The CDR3 protein is CASSLMGRAQPQHF. In DNA, the CDR3 is TGTGCCAGCAGTTTAATGGGCAGGGCTCAGCCCCAGCATTTT.

The chain employs TRBV10-3 and TRBJ2-6; the D is unclear. The CDR3 sequence is 17 residues long. V lost 10 bases, J lost 0 bases, and 19 bases lay in between. Germline V gene lookup returns CDR1 ENHRY and CDR2 SYGVKD. Here the CDR3 reads CATAGGRNPSGANVLTF. CDR3 sequence (DNA): TGTGCCACCGCCGGCGGCAGGAACCCCTCTGGGGCCAACGTCCTGACTTTC.

The J gene is TRBJ1-5, the V gene TRBV2, with TRBD1 matching 7 bases. After removal of 4 bases from V and 4 bases from J, the junction contained 4 bases not matched to a gene. CDR1 is SNHLY and CDR2 is FYNNEI in the germline V gene. The length of the CDR3 is 14 residues. CDR3 region: CASSGTGWNQPQHF. The CDR3 nucleotides are TGTGCCAGCAGTGGGACAGGTTGGAATCAGCCCCAGCATTTT.

This rearrangement joins TRBV27 to TRBJ2-7, with unresolved D. The ends were cut back, 6 bases at V and 3 bases at J, with 12 bases in the middle. CDR1 MNHEY and CDR2 SMNVEV come from the germline V gene (reference sequence). The CDR3 covers 13 residues. CDR3 residues: CASSPDSYYEQYF. For the CDR3, the DNA is TGTGCCAGCAGCCCAGACTCATACTACGAGCAGTACTTC.

V is TRBV15 and J is TRBJ1-2; D not resolved. Trimming took 0 bases from V and 8 from J, leaving 10 bases between them. Germline V gene sequence: CDR1 LNHNV, CDR2 YYDKDF (reference sequence). The CDR3 runs to 13 residues. The CDR3 sequence is CATSRDRVGGYTF. The CDR3 nucleotides are TGTGCCACCAGCAGAGATCGGGTAGGAGGCTACACCTTC.

This chain links TRBV7-9 with TRBJ2-2, with D hard to call. V shed 5 bases and J shed 5 bases, with 18 bases lying between them. The CDR3 runs 16 residues. Looked up from germline, CDR1 is SEHNR and CDR2 is FQNEAQ (reference sequence). CDR3 loop: CASSPPLGFSTGELFF. CDR3 nucleotides: TGTGCCAGCAGCCCCCCCCTCGGTTTTTCAACCGGGGAGCTGTTTTTT.

This chain joins TRBV3-1 (or the pseudogene TRBV3-2) and TRBJ2-7, with TRBD1 matching 11 bases. Per the germline V gene, CDR1 is LGHDT and CDR2 is YNNKEL (reference sequence). The CDR3 loop spans 15 amino acids. Losses at the gene ends were 4 bases for V and 4 bases for J; bases not matched to a gene: 6. CDR3 in DNA: TGTGCCAGCAGCCGTCTGGGGACAGGGGGTTACGAGCAGTACTTC. It yields the protein CASSRLGTGGYEQYF.

In this sample, this clone turned up a few times. The V and J genes are TRBV5-1 and TRBJ1-6; tentatively, D is TRBD1 (6 bases). The V gene lost 4 bases and the J gene lost 7 bases, with 9 bases spanning the gap. The germline V gene has CDR1 SGHRS and CDR2 YFSETQ. The CDR3 totals 13 residues. The CDR3 region has the DNA TGCGCCAGCAGCGCGGACAGAAATTCACCCCTCCACTTT. The encoded protein is CASSADRNSPLHF.

This clone appeared a few times. The chain recombines TRBV7-8 with TRBJ2-3, with D perhaps matching TRBD2 (5 bases). The V gene's germline CDR1 is SGHVS and CDR2 FQNEAQ. The CDR3 consists of 12 residues. V lost 5 bases to trimming and J lost 6 bases, with 9 bases between them. CDR3 sequence: CASSRREDTQYF. For the CDR3, the DNA is TGTGCCAGCAGCCGAAGGGAGGATACGCAGTATTTT.

The chain employs TRBV9 and TRBJ2-7, with 7 bases fitting TRBD2. This CDR3 is built from 14 residues. Germline CDR1 is SGDLS and CDR2 is YYNGEE. The junction had 4 bases not matched to a gene; V was cut back by 4 bases and J by 0 bases. This chain's CDR3 is CASSPSGTSYEQYF. The CDR3 nucleotides read TGTGCCAGCAGCCCTAGCGGAACCTCCTACGAGCAGTACTTC.

The chain couples TRBV10-3 to TRBJ2-7; 7 nucleotides line up with TRBD1. Germline-derived CDR1 and CDR2 are ENHRY and SYGVKD. The CDR3 consists of 17 residues. The V segment lost 6 bases and the J segment 3 bases; nucleotides outside the gene matches: 17. The CDR3 sequence: CAISVDFYRGEGYEQYF. The CDR3 DNA is TGTGCCATCAGCGTGGACTTTTACAGGGGAGAGGGCTACGAGCAGTACTTC.

The chain is built from TRBV12-5 and TRBJ2-2; 7 bases align to TRBD2. J lost 1 base, V lost 0 bases, and 5 bases had no gene match. Germline-derived CDR1 and CDR2 are LGHNT and FRNRAP. This CDR3 comprises 17 residues. CDR3 protein: CASGLVIAGLNTGELFF. The CDR3 DNA reads TGTGCTAGTGGTTTGGTTATAGCGGGCCTGAACACCGGGGAGCTGTTTTTT.